These T cell receptor beta chains were read from a single sample in a study of CD8+ T cells in alopecia areata. This table comes from immunoSEQ multiplex PCR, and its TCRdb copy is limited to in-frame clones, with some not included. This table has over 85,000 clones, around 60% appearing once. This specimen consisted of CD8+ T cells sorted from blood, obtained at week 4, from a patient treated with tofacitinib. The receptors here all came from a human donor with alopecia areata. The CDR3 runs from the conserved cysteine through the conserved F or W. The D gene is left open where the match is weak.

V: TRBV13
D: -
J: TRBJ2-3
CDR3: CASSPESTDTQYF

V: TRBV30
D: -
J: TRBJ2-6
CDR3: CAWSVGTGANVLTF

V: TRBV7-9
D: TRBD1
J: TRBJ1-5
CDR3: CASSFVGQGINQPQHF

V: TRBV27
D: -
J: TRBJ2-7
CDR3: CASGGGYEQYF

V: TRBV7-2
D: TRBD1
J: TRBJ1-2
CDR3: CASSLAGTGDVGGYTF

V: TRBV7-9
D: TRBD1
J: TRBJ2-6
CDR3: CASRGTAPGTTGANVLTF

V: TRBV7-9
D: -
J: -
CDR3: CASSTISGTPSYEQYF

V: TRBV10-3
D: -
J: TRBJ1-2
CDR3: CAISESMTRDYTF

V: TRBV30
D: -
J: TRBJ1-1
CDR3: CAWSVLAGTEAFF

V: TRBV29-1
D: TRBD1
J: TRBJ1-1
CDR3: CSAEQGEGTEAFF

V: TRBV4-3
D: -
J: TRBJ2-7
CDR3: CASSQDRGPKETYEQYF

V: TRBV10-3
D: -
J: TRBJ2-7
CDR3: CASSDVTGEQYF

V: TRBV14
D: -
J: TRBJ2-5
CDR3: CASRVRGLFQETQYF

V: TRBV23-1
D: TRBD1
J: TRBJ1-5
CDR3: CASRHRATGQGPSGNQPQHF

V: TRBV9
D: -
J: TRBJ2-3
CDR3: CASSVTGSTDTQYF

V: TRBV29-1
D: TRBD2
J: TRBJ2-2
CDR3: CSVEGLADTGELFF

V: TRBV5-6
D: -
J: TRBJ1-1
CDR3: CASSLAGWTEAFF

V: TRBV27
D: -
J: TRBJ1-1
CDR3: CASKSSSGTEAFF

V: TRBV27
D: -
J: TRBJ1-5
CDR3: CASSTKQSQPQHF

V: TRBV11-2
D: -
J: TRBJ2-7
CDR3: CASSLGLSEQYF

V: TRBV5-1
D: -
J: TRBJ1-6
CDR3: CASSLGANSPLHF

V: TRBV4-3
D: -
J: TRBJ1-2
CDR3: CASSQDRQGRNYGYTF

V: TRBV10-3
D: TRBD2
J: TRBJ2-3
CDR3: CAINPSREGADTQYF

V: TRBV30
D: -
J: TRBJ2-3
CDR3: CAWRSGLRADTQYF